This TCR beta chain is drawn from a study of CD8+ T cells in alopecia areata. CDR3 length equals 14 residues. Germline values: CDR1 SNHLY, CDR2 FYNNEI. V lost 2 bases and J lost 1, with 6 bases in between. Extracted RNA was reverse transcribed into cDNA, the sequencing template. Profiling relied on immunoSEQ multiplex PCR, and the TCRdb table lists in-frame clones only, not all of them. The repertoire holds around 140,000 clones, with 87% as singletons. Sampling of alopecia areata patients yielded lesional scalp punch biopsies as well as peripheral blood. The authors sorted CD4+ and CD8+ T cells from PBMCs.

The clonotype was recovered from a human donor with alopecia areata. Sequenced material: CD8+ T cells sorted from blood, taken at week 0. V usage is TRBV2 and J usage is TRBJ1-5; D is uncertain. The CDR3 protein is CASSESVSNQPQHF. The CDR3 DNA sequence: TGTGCCAGCAGTGAATCGGTGAGCAATCAGCCCCAGCATTTT.